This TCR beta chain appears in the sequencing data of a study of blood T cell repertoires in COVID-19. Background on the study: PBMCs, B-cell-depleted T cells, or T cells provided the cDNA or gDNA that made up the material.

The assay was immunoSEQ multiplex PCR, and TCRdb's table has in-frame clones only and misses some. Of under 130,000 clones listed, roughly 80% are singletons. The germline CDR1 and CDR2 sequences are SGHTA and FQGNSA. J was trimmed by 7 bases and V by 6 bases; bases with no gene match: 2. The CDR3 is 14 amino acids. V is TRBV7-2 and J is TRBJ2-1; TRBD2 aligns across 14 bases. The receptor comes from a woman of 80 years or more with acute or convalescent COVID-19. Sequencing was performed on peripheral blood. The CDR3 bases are TGTGCCAGCAGGAGGACTAGCGGGAGGAATGAGCAGTTCTTC. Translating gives CASRRTSGRNEQFF.